The 24 T cell receptor beta chains reported below all come from one sample, sequenced in a study of blood T cells in healthy people across ages. The authors ran a second PCR of 7 to 11 cycles using a sample-barcoded 5' primer and a J-beta primer mix. MiXCR, applied by TCRdb to the 5' RACE reads, yields one record per CDR3 protein. The table includes some 900,000 distinct CDR3 sequences, roughly 50% detected once. Sequencing used blood. The receptors originated from a man aged 25-45 years in good health.

The table lists this clonotype with many counts. This chain links TRBV3-1 with TRBJ1-2; D is uncertain. Trimming shortened V by 0 bases and J by 3 bases, and 14 bases separated the two germline ends. The CDR3 has 16 residues. Germline CDR1 and CDR2: LGHDT and YNNKEL (reference sequence). CDR3 region: CASSQDFRATHYGYTF. CDR3 in DNA: TGTGCCAGCAGCCAAGATTTCCGGGCGACGCACTATGGCTACACCTTC.

This rearrangement joins TRBV4-1 to TRBJ2-7, with TRBD2 as a possible D gene (6 bases). The closer fit of TRBJ2-5 to the DNA end suggests the J call may be wrong. The CDR3 consists of 14 residues. Per the germline V gene, CDR1 is MGHRA and CDR2 is YSYEKL. The CDR3 reads CASSQGWEAGTQYF. DNA for the CDR3: TGCGCCAGCAGCCAAGGGTGGGAGGCCGGGACCCAGTACTTC.

This clonotype showed up just a few times. This may be a read error: a much more frequent sequence differs by one nucleotide. The CDR3 loop reads CASSQGAGVGNNEQYF. The CDR3 DNA reads as TGTGCCAGCAGCCAAGGGGCTGGTGTCGGAAACAATGAGCAGTACTTC. The chain couples TRBV3-1 to TRBJ2-5; D unclear. This CDR3 has 16 residues. V was trimmed by 1 base and J by 11 bases, leaving 23 bases between them. CDR1 is LGHDT, CDR2 YNNKEL, per germline (reference sequence).

V gene TRBV6-6 combines with J gene TRBJ2-3; no reliable D call. Germline V gene sequence: CDR1 MNHNY, CDR2 SVGAGI (reference sequence). The CDR3 runs to 11 residues. V lost 10 bases to trimming and J lost 5 bases, with 10 bases between them. As DNA, the CDR3 is TGTGCCACCCCGTCGGGAGATACGCAGTATTTT. It translates to CATPSGDTQYF.

The chain uses TRBV5-1 and TRBJ2-3; D gene ambiguous. In germline, CDR1 is SGHRS, CDR2 YFSETQ. This CDR3 has 15 residues. Trimming took 1 base from V and 0 from J, leaving 9 bases between them. CDR3 sequence: CASSLSSSSTDTQYF. DNA for the CDR3: TGCGCCAGCAGCTTGTCTTCCTCTAGCACAGATACGCAGTATTTT.

The V call is TRBV5-1, the J call TRBJ2-3, with a possible D match to TRBD2 (6 bases). Between the trimmed V and J ends, which lost 0 bases and 0 bases, there was a span of 8 bases. The CDR3 extends over 15 amino acids. The germline CDR1 and CDR2 sequences are SGHRS and YFSETQ. The DNA for the CDR3 is TGCGCCAGCAGCTTGGTAGCGGATAGCACAGATACGCAGTATTTT. It encodes CASSLVADSTDTQYF.

The chain employs TRBV20-1 and TRBJ2-7; 7 bases line up with TRBD2. V lost 3 bases and J lost 6; bases outside the gene matches: 5. The CDR3 is 12 amino acids. Germline V CDR1 and CDR2: DFQATT, SNEGSKA (reference sequence). In DNA form, the CDR3 reads TGCAGTGCTAGGACTAGCTCAAGCGAGCAGTACTTC. Its translation: CSARTSSSEQYF.

This clonotype was recorded a few times. The rearrangement links TRBV7-2 to TRBJ2-4; D is ambiguous. This CDR3 spans 13 amino acids. V was clipped by 5 bases and J by 2 bases, with 7 bases between them. Germline loops: CDR1 SGHTA, CDR2 FQGNSA. In DNA form, the CDR3 reads TGTGCCAGCAGCCCCGGAACCAAAAACATTCAGTACTTC. This sequence encodes CASSPGTKNIQYF.

Of note for this clonotype: One junction end disagrees with the germline gene, perhaps due to a read error. The chain uses TRBV28 and TRBJ2-7; D gene ambiguous. Germline CDR1 MDHEN, CDR2 SYDVKM. The CDR3 has 14 amino acids. CDR3 nucleotide sequence: TGTGCCAGCAGTTTCGCCGGTAGGGCCTACGAGCGGTACTTC. Its translation: CASSFAGRAYERYF. The entire variable domain, with the rest obtained from reference TRBV28 and TRBJ2-7, is as follows: DVKVTQSSRYLVKRTGEKVFLECVQDMDHENMFWYRQDPGLGLRLIYFSYDVKMKEKGDIPEGYSVSREKKERFSLILESASTNQTSMYLCASSFAGRAYERYFGPGTRLTVT.

The chain is built from TRBV12-5 and TRBJ2-3; 9 nucleotides agree with TRBD1. V lost 5 bases, J lost 1 base, and 7 bases stayed unmatched. Germline V lookup: CDR1 LGHNT, CDR2 FRNRAP. This CDR3 has 16 amino acids. For the CDR3, the DNA is TGTGCTAGTGGTAGGGGACAGGGAGGTCGCACAGATACGCAGTATTTT. Encoded protein: CASGRGQGGRTDTQYF.

In this sample, this clonotype turned up a few times. The rearrangement uses TRBV9 and TRBJ1-5; D uncertain. Germline assignment: CDR1 SGDLS and CDR2 YYNGEE. Trimming took off 4 bases at V and 6 bases at J, with 14 bases between the two ends. CDR3 length: 14 residues. CDR3 DNA: TGTGCCAGCAGCCCATCAGGAGGAGCTCAGCCCCAGCATTTT. It yields the protein CASSPSGGAQPQHF.

The chain couples TRBV5-6 to TRBJ2-3, with D tentatively TRBD1 (5 bases). Germline CDR1 is SGHDT and CDR2 is YYEEEE. With 3 bases removed from V and 7 bases from J, the gap between germline ends came to 15 bases. CDR3 size: 14 residues. DNA for the CDR3: TGTGCCAGCAGCTGGGGCACTGCTCAATATACGCAGTATTTT. This sequence encodes CASSWGTAQYTQYF.

This clonotype has only a few counts. The rearrangement uses TRBV7-2 and TRBJ2-7; D ambiguous. CDR1 is SGHTA, CDR2 FQGNSA, per germline. The V and J ends lost 3 bases and 6 bases respectively, with 15 bases between them. The CDR3 totals 14 residues. The DNA of the CDR3 is TGTGCCAGCAGCTTGGCCAGCGAGTATTCCGAGCAGTACTTC. Translation: CASSLASEYSEQYF. Full variable domain (missing parts from reference TRBV7-2 and TRBJ2-7): GAGVSQSPSNKVTEKGKDVELRCDPISGHTALYWYRQSLGQGLEFLIYFQGNSAPDKSGLPSDRFSAERTGGSVSTLTIQRTQQEDSAVYLCASSLASEYSEQYFGPGTRLTVT.

The rearrangement uses TRBV12-3 or TRBV12-4 and TRBJ2-7; 8 nucleotides agree with TRBD2. Losses at the gene ends were 1 base for V and 2 bases for J; bases not matched to a gene: 4. This CDR3 spans 15 amino acids. CDR3 protein: CASSLVRGGTYEQYF. In nucleotides, the CDR3 is TGTGCCAGCAGTTTAGTTCGGGGGGGGACCTACGAGCAGTACTTC.

The V gene is TRBV11-1, the J gene TRBJ2-1; TRBD1 might be the D (5 bases). The germline CDR1 and CDR2 sequences are SGHAT and FQDESV (reference sequence). CDR3 length equals 16 residues. Deletions cut 5 bases from V and 6 bases from J, with 20 bases between. CDR3 DNA sequence: TGTGCCAGCAGCCCACGACAGCTACGGCAGGGCAATGAGCAGTTCTTC. As protein: CASSPRQLRQGNEQFF.

V gene TRBV9 combines with J gene TRBJ2-3; 9 bases match TRBD2. The CDR3 spans 16 residues. Trimming cost V 1 base and J 2 bases; bases outside gene matches: 5. From germline, CDR1 is SGDLS and CDR2 YYNGEE. This CDR3 is CASSVSAGGSTDTQYF. As DNA, the CDR3 is TGTGCCAGCAGCGTATCAGCGGGGGGATCCACAGATACGCAGTATTTT.

This clonotype was seen only a few times. The rearrangement joins TRBV3-1 to TRBJ2-7, with no clear D. Trimming removed 3 bases from V and 5 bases from J, with 11 bases in between. CDR3 size: 13 residues. CDR1 is LGHDT and CDR2 is YNNKEL in the germline V gene (reference sequence). The CDR3 DNA is TGTGCCAGCAGCCATCACTCACAAAACGAGCAGTACTTC. Translated: CASSHHSQNEQYF.

This clonotype was observed a handful of times. The gene calls are TRBV20-1 and TRBJ1-6; tentative D call: TRBD1 (6 bases). V dropped 5 bases and J dropped 8 bases, with 10 bases sitting between them. Germline V CDR1 and CDR2: DFQATT, SNEGSKA (reference sequence). The CDR3 covers 12 residues. CDR3: CSALRGDSPLHF. The CDR3 DNA reads TGCAGTGCTTTGAGGGGGGATTCACCCCTCCACTTT.

CDR3 residues: CASSLPRARTGELFF. CDR3 nucleotide sequence: TGTGCCAGCAGCTTACCGAGGGCAAGGACCGGGGAGCTGTTTTTT. V usage is TRBV5-6 and J usage is TRBJ2-2; TRBD2 might be the D (5 bases). Trimming stripped 2 bases from V and 5 bases from J, with 13 bases between. This CDR3 has 15 residues. Germline V gives CDR1 SGHDT, CDR2 YYEEEE.

This clonotype has just a few counts. The chain has TRBV12-3 or TRBV12-4 and TRBJ2-5, with a possible D match to TRBD2 (5 bases). Trimming pared 3 bases from V and 5 bases from J, leaving 13 bases between. This CDR3 is 14 amino acids long. In DNA form, the CDR3 reads TGTGCCAGCAGTTTGTCGGGGTCCGGGGAGACCCAGTACTTC. Translated: CASSLSGSGETQYF.

The chain is built from TRBV6-5 and TRBJ2-7; maybe TRBD1 (6 bases). CDR3 length equals 16 residues. The V end lost 0 bases, the J end lost 6 bases, and 18 bases lay between the germline ends. The germline CDR1 and CDR2 sequences are MNHEY and SVGAGI. The CDR3 sequence is CASSYSGAKRGGEQYF. The CDR3 DNA is TGTGCCAGCAGTTACTCGGGGGCCAAAAGAGGGGGCGAGCAGTACTTC.

The sample holds a few counts of this clonotype. V and J are TRBV9 and TRBJ2-3, with 7 bases lining up with TRBD2. The CDR3 contains 16 residues. Unmatched junction bases numbered 4, after V lost 0 bases and J lost 0 bases. CDR1 SGDLS and CDR2 YYNGEE come from the germline V gene. The CDR3 region has the DNA TGTGCCAGCAGCGTAGGGCCTAGCGGAAGCACAGATACGCAGTATTTT. Residues: CASSVGPSGSTDTQYF.

This clonotype was counted between two and nine times. This sequence joins TRBV28 and TRBJ1-5; no clear D. This CDR3 has 14 amino acids. Germline CDR1 MDHEN, CDR2 SYDVKM. V shed 6 bases and J shed 5 bases, with 14 bases lying between them. CDR3 protein: CASRSPEVHQPQHF. DNA for the CDR3: TGTGCCAGCAGATCCCCGGAGGTCCATCAGCCCCAGCATTTT. Supplemented by reference TRBV28 and TRBJ1-5, the full variable domain reads DVKVTQSSRYLVKRTGEKVFLECVQDMDHENMFWYRQDPGLGLRLIYFSYDVKMKEKGDIPEGYSVSREKKERFSLILESASTNQTSMYLCASRSPEVHQPQHFGDGTRLSIL.

The gene calls are TRBV7-9 and TRBJ2-7; 10 bases map to TRBD2. Germline CDR1 reads SEHNR; CDR2 reads FQNEAQ (reference sequence). With V trimmed by 5 bases and J by 4 bases, 20 bases remained unmatched. The CDR3 is 19 amino acids. The CDR3 region is CASSPQFTGTSERRYEQYF. In nucleotides, the CDR3 is TGTGCCAGCAGCCCCCAATTTACCGGGACTAGCGAAAGAAGGTACGAGCAGTACTTC.